The source of this TCR beta chain is a study of blood T cell repertoires in COVID-19 (dated by TCRdb to the early 2020s). With regard to the full study: Collaborator samples came from the United States, Italy and Spain and covered acute and convalescent phases of COVID-19. The prospective study material was composed of cDNA or gDNA derived from T cells, B-cell-depleted T cells, or PBMCs. Where available, HLA class I and class II types were taken from metadata supplied by the sample provider and were not determined by assay-based typing. Subjects who had been exposed to COVID-19, were actively infected with it, or had recovered from it provided the deeply sampled blood TCRbeta repertoires that made up the dataset. The repertoires were released in a freely available public database intended as a resource for research on the immune response to SARS-CoV-2. The samples were drawn from two sources: the first 160 participants of the ongoing ImmuneRACE study, and 1,200 or so subjects contributed by 6 global collaborators. The sample metadata nearly always contained a de-identified subject ID, COVID-19 status, age in years and sex. Results and caveats for the whole study, not just this receptor: Clinical and demographic metadata were provided uncurated, with the amount varying by source and participant.

TCRbeta CDR3 regions were amplified from genomic DNA by means of the immunoSEQ Assay, a bias-controlled multiplex PCR. The published analysis was carried out like this. Within the assay, amplification of reference gene primers was used to estimate how many nucleated cells each sample contained. To quantify the absolute abundance of each unique TCRbeta CDR3 rearrangement, sequence reads were collapsed and filtered. Productive Simpson clonality was computed per sample as the square root of Simpson's diversity index over productive rearrangements. Here the immuneACCESS table is served through TCRdb, limited to in-frame sequences with V and J called. Missing clones are a known gap in these copies; in checked studies unresolved V genes cover under half, and the rest lacks a known reason. V, J and clone size are taken as reported in that table, and D and trimming were inferred from the DNA itself. The sample records about 73,000 clones, around 80% of which are singletons. The ten largest clonotypes hold approximately 2.4% of the sample.

Each collaborating institution followed its own protocols to collect whole blood in K2EDTA tubes. For TCRbeta analysis, collaborator samples were shipped as frozen whole blood, as isolated PBMCs, or as DNA extracted from either sample type. The CDR3 runs 13 residues from the cysteine to the phenylalanine. The only DNA kept is the CDR3, 39 bases in frame from the first base. V and J are trimmed by 8 bases and 11 bases, and the gene matches miss 8 bases of the junction. Per the germline V gene, SGHTA is the CDR1 and FQGNSA is the CDR2. Points on this clone: Its antigen has not been determined. No much larger clone is present one base from it, and per-base qualities are unavailable.

The receptor chain draws on TRBV7-2 and TRBJ2-1; TRBD2 agrees with 11 junctional bases. The TCR was taken from an elderly man with active or convalescent COVID-19. Sequencing was carried out using peripheral blood. The encoded CDR3 is CASAPTSGTQQFF. The DNA is TGTGCCAGCGCCCCGACTAGCGGGACGCAGCAGTTCTTC. Joined to the reference TRBV7-2 and TRBJ2-1 proteins, this CDR3 gives the full variable domain: GAGVSQSPSNKVTEKGKDVELRCDPISGHTALYWYRQSLGQGLEFLIYFQGNSAPDKSGLPSDRFSAERTGGSVSTLTIQRTQQEDSAVYLCASAPTSGTQQFFGPGTRLTVL.